A single T cell receptor (beta chain) is shown here with its context. Its specificity is unknown. One junction end disagrees with the germline gene, perhaps due to a read error. Sequencing used immunoSEQ multiplex PCR; TCRdb keeps in-frame clones, though not all of them. The repertoire holds about 100,000 clones, with 79% as singletons. The sample belongs to a study of glioma-infiltrating T cells after dendritic cell vaccination. On the study more broadly: Three intradermal dendritic cell vaccine injections were given every two weeks.

Germline loops: CDR1 LNHDA, CDR2 SQIVND (reference sequence). The CDR3 is 14 amino acids. Selection required adequate fresh-frozen tumor tissue plus more than two years' survival data. Isocitrate dehydrogenase mutation was absent in all glioblastoma patients. Regarding the study as a whole: Survival was not directly related to TCR clonality in these patients.

The source material was blood, sampled before dendritic cell vaccination. The receptor's source is a human donor with glioblastoma. The rearrangement uses TRBV19 and TRBJ1-6, with D unresolved. CDR3 DNA sequence: TGTGCCAGTAGTGTAGAGGAGGTTAATTCACCCCTCCACTTT. It is translated as CASSVEEVNSPLHF. The full variable domain, with the rest looked up from reference TRBV19 and TRBJ1-6, is DGGITQSPKYLFRKEGQNVTLSCEQNLNHDAMYWYRQDPGQGLRLIYYSQIVNDFQKGDIAEGYSVSREKKESFPLTVTSAQKNPTAFYLCASSVEEVNSPLHFGNGTRLTVT.